This is a list of T cell receptor beta chains from one sample in a study of blood T cells in healthy people across ages. TCRdb itself ran the 5' RACE reads through MiXCR, one entry per CDR3 protein. The sample yields 980,000 or so distinct CDR3 sequences, roughly 48% seen once. Sequenced sample: blood. These receptors were obtained from a man aged 30 to 45 in good health. The conserved cysteine and the conserved F or W are not part of the CDR3 here. Fields, in order: V gene, J gene, CDR3 protein.

>TRBV6-1|TRBJ1-5
ASSEEGGSPVQPQH
>TRBV29-1|NA
SVDAARRTYEQY
>TRBV2|TRBJ2-3
ASSAYSRNTDTQY
>TRBV27|TRBJ1-1
ASSLRWGVWGPKSEAF
>TRBV25-1|TRBJ1-2
ASSESEGAGGYT
>TRBV5-6|TRBJ2-5
ASTIGGSYNEQY
>TRBV10-3|TRBJ2-7
AISVGQYSYEQY
>TRBV21-1|TRBJ2-7
ASSPPREDTYEQY
>TRBV6-2/TRBV6-3|TRBJ2-7
ASSSQQGLYEQY
>TRBV9|TRBJ2-3
ASSTRAGGQDTQY
>TRBV5-1|TRBJ1-1
ASSWGTGPNTEAF
>TRBV5-6|TRBJ1-2
ASSLEGTVYGYT
>TRBV28|TRBJ2-7
ASSLVNRGYEQY
>TRBV3-1|TRBJ2-3
ASSQDAASGADTQY
>TRBV3-1|TRBJ1-1
ASSQEEGAEAF
>TRBV6-2/TRBV6-3|TRBJ2-5
ASRPTKETQY
>TRBV6-2/TRBV6-3|TRBJ2-2
ASKQASMNTGELF
>TRBV4-2|TRBJ1-2
ASSPGTGRADYGYT
>TRBV7-2|TRBJ2-3
ASSHETGGADTQY
>TRBV29-1|TRBJ2-7
SVLAGNEQY
>TRBV11-3|TRBJ2-1
ASSLPGLAGARNEQF
>TRBV29-1|TRBJ2-1
SADSDRYNEQF
>TRBV12-3/TRBV12-4|TRBJ2-1
ASSLAGAGGHEQF
>TRBV6-2/TRBV6-3|TRBJ2-1
ASNLGLAGTLNLNEQF
>TRBV6-6|TRBJ2-1
ASSYVDGGKPEQF
>TRBV4-2|TRBJ2-4
ASSQGNSGGVYNEQY
>TRBV7-9|TRBJ1-1
ASSLVIRGRTEAF
>TRBV3-1|TRBJ2-1
ASSQERGSPNEQF
>TRBV12-3/TRBV12-4|TRBJ1-2
ASSFQGGSYGYT
>TRBV20-1|TRBJ2-5
SALAGGQATQY
>TRBV25-1|TRBJ2-7
ASSEAGGPYEQY
>TRBV5-1|TRBJ2-7
ASSRDSQSGLEQY
>TRBV27|TRBJ2-5
ASSLNGGVSETQY
>TRBV28|TRBJ1-3
ASSLSGSGNTIY
>TRBV11-2|TRBJ2-3
ASSLSSGILDTQY
>TRBV7-2|TRBJ2-3
ASSLAPGEDRDTQY
>TRBV24-1|NA
ATSERTGDRHEQY
>TRBV20-1|TRBJ2-4
SARLPGQGGIQY
>TRBV7-2|TRBJ2-7
ASSLRLDRGLGEQY
>TRBV20-1|TRBJ1-1
SATQGNTEAF
>TRBV11-2|TRBJ2-1
ASSLVAGAPGEQF
>TRBV5-1|TRBJ2-4
ASSLDVGVDIQY
>TRBV5-1|TRBJ2-1
ASSLSASGGYNEQF
>TRBV5-1|TRBJ2-5
ASSLARRQETQY
>TRBV2|NA
ASNRDSPDEQY
>TRBV27|TRBJ2-7
ASSLSGASGGAGYEQY
>TRBV7-3|TRBJ2-1
ASSKGAGSYNEQF
>TRBV12-3/TRBV12-4|TRBJ2-7
ASRGTTYEQY
>TRBV20-1|TRBJ2-4
SGYPPGAKNIQY
>TRBV9|TRBJ1-1
ASSVFEGIAEAF